Described below is a single T cell receptor (beta chain) sequence and its context. CDR1 is SNHLY and CDR2 is FYNNEI in the germline V gene. With 6 bases removed from V and 7 bases from J, the gap between germline ends came to 13 bases. The CDR3 sequence is 13 residues long. Here immunoSEQ multiplex PCR was the method, and the copy in TCRdb shows in-frame clones only, minus some. Of hundreds of thousands of clones listed, 79% are singletons. The data stem from a study of cytotoxic CD8 clonotypes in ibrutinib-treated CLL. Frozen-stored PBMCs produced around 2.2 micrograms of genomic DNA for TCR beta libraries.

The J gene is TRBJ2-1, the V gene TRBV2; D assignment may be TRBD1 or TRBD2 (5 bases each). The sequence came from a human donor with chronic lymphocytic leukemia. Sequenced here: PBMCs, sampled after 12 months of ibrutinib treatment. The chain's CDR3 is CASSGAARNEQFF. The CDR3, as DNA: TGTGCCAGCAGCGGGGCCGCACGGAATGAGCAGTTCTTC.